One and the same sample provided the 21 T cell receptor beta chains below, sequenced in a study of T cells in Graves' hyperthyroidism and ophthalmopathy. Researchers took RNA transcripts and amplified the TCR beta CDR3 regions from them. The primer set for the first-round RT-PCR of the TCR CDR3 was HTBI. TCRdb reprocessed the multiplex PCR reads with MiXCR, giving one entry per CDR3 protein. The data contain a few hundred thousand distinct CDR3 sequences, roughly 15% of them singletons. The sample comprised blood. These receptors were taken from a woman in her fifties or sixties with Graves' ophthalmopathy.

This clonotype was counted many times. The gene calls are TRBV20-1 and TRBJ2-1, with TRBD2 as a possible D gene (5 bases). Germline V CDR1 and CDR2: DFQATT, SNEGSKA (reference sequence). V shed 0 bases and J shed 4 bases, with 16 bases lying between them. This CDR3 has 16 residues. CDR3 coding DNA: TGCAGTGCTAGAGACCCGAGCAGCGGAATTTACAATGAGCAGTTCTTC. Protein product: CSARDPSSGIYNEQFF.

The J gene is TRBJ2-1, the V gene TRBV9; a weak D match, TRBD2 (6 bases). The CDR3 runs 13 residues. With 0 bases removed from V and 16 bases from J, the gap between germline ends came to 17 bases. Looked up from germline, CDR1 is SGDLS and CDR2 is YYNGEE. As DNA, the CDR3 is TGTGCCAGCAGCGTAGGTTCGGGGAGGCCCTATTTCTTC. Translated: CASSVGSGRPYFF.

V and J are TRBV6-1 and TRBJ2-1, with 12 bases lining up with TRBD1. Trimming cost V 2 bases and J 1 base; bases outside gene matches: 15. Germline V gene sequence: CDR1 MNHNS, CDR2 SASEGT. The CDR3 length is 21 residues. The CDR3 DNA reads as TGTGCCAGCAGTGAACGACCGGGACAGGGGGCTGGTAGCGGGTCCTACAATGAGCAGTTCTTC. Its protein product is CASSERPGQGAGSGSYNEQFF.

This clonotype was seen at least ten times. V and J are TRBV28 and TRBJ1-2; 9 nucleotides line up with TRBD1. Per the germline V gene, CDR1 is MDHEN and CDR2 is SYDVKM. The CDR3 runs 13 residues. Trimming cost V 7 bases and J 4 bases; bases outside gene matches: 4. The DNA for the CDR3 is TGTGCCAGCACGAGGGACAGGGCCTATGGCTACACCTTC. It encodes CASTRDRAYGYTF.

The chain links TRBV12-3 or TRBV12-4 to TRBJ1-5; no firm D call. CDR3 size: 15 residues. Trimming removed 4 bases from V and 2 bases from J, with 12 bases in between. CDR3 loop: CASSSRSDGNQPQHF. CDR3 DNA sequence: TGTGCCAGCAGTTCCCGGTCCGACGGCAATCAGCCCCAGCATTTT.

This clonotype was detected a few times. The chain uses TRBV5-6 and TRBJ1-5; D possibly corresponds to TRBD1 (6 bases). The CDR3 consists of 15 residues. Trimming cost V 4 bases and J 4 bases, with 15 bases left between them. Germline loops: CDR1 SGHDT, CDR2 YYEEEE. The CDR3 DNA follows: TGTGCCAGCAGCCCCGGGGGGGGCCTTAATCAGCCCCAGCATTTT. Translating gives CASSPGGGLNQPQHF.

This clonotype has at least ten counts. This chain uses TRBV6-2 or TRBV6-3 with TRBJ2-2; D is uncertain. Germline assignment: CDR1 MNHEY and CDR2 SVGEGT. There are 16 residues in the CDR3. With 6 bases removed from V and 0 bases from J, the gap between germline ends came to 14 bases. The CDR3 nucleotides read TGTGCCAGCAGCACCCTCAGAGACACGAACACCGGGGAGCTGTTTTTT. The encoded protein is CASSTLRDTNTGELFF.

This clonotype came up a few times. Since a much larger clone is just one base distant, this may be a read error. The CDR3 region has the DNA TGTGCCAGCAAATTAACGGGGGAATTTGAGCAGTTCTTC. Encoded protein: CASKLTGEFEQFF. The chain couples TRBV28 to TRBJ2-1, with D possibly being TRBD2 (6 bases). Per germline, CDR1 MDHEN and CDR2 SYDVKM. V lost 7 bases and J 9 bases, leaving 16 bases between the germline ends. The CDR3 sequence is 13 residues long.

This clonotype was counted many times. The chain is built from TRBV30 and TRBJ2-7, with D possibly being TRBD2 (5 bases). The germline CDR1 and CDR2 sequences are GTSNPN and SVGIG (reference sequence). Between the trimmed V and J ends, which lost 1 base and 6 bases, there was a span of 13 bases. CDR3 length: 13 amino acids. CDR3 in DNA: TGTGCCTGGAGTGCTGAGAGGGCAGGCGAGCAGTACTTC. Amino acid sequence: CAWSAERAGEQYF. The entire variable domain, with the rest obtained from reference TRBV30 and TRBJ2-7, is as follows: SQTIHQWPATLVQPVGSPLSLECTVEGTSNPNLYWYRQAAGRGLQLLFYSVGIGQISSEVPQNLSASRPQDRQFILSSKKLLLSDSGFYLCAWSAERAGEQYFGPGTRLTVT.

A few counts support this clonotype. The J gene is TRBJ2-7, the V gene TRBV28; 10 positions agree with TRBD2. J gave up 5 bases and V 8 bases, and 6 bases lay outside the gene matches. Germline CDR1 MDHEN, CDR2 SYDVKM. This CDR3 region has 13 residues. For the CDR3, the DNA is TGTGCCAGCCAAGAGCGGGAGGGCCACGAGCAGTACTTC. Amino acid sequence: CASQEREGHEQYF.

This clonotype has ten or more counts. The V call is TRBV28, the J call TRBJ2-3; a possible D gene is TRBD2 (7 bases). The ends were cut back, 10 bases at V and 4 bases at J, with 21 bases in the middle. The CDR3 has 15 amino acids. Germline V gene lookup returns CDR1 MDHEN and CDR2 SYDVKM. The CDR3 coding sequence is TGTGCCATCCAGTCGGGGGGCGGAGGCCCAGATACGCAGTATTTT. Translating it yields CAIQSGGGGPDTQYF.

This clonotype was recorded at least ten times. This sequence joins TRBV9 and TRBJ2-5; TRBD1 matches 10 bases. Per germline, CDR1 SGDLS and CDR2 YYNGEE. The junction had 13 bases not matched to a gene; V was cut back by 3 bases and J by 5 bases. The CDR3 is made up of 17 amino acids. The chain's CDR3 is CASSEFTGTGEGETQYF. The CDR3 DNA reads TGTGCCAGCAGCGAATTCACCGGGACAGGGGAAGGGGAGACCCAGTACTTC.

This clonotype was seen many times. The genes are TRBV7-3 and TRBJ2-3; possibly TRBD2 for D (6 bases). Trimming removed 4 bases at V and 2 bases at J, with 10 bases between. Germline values: CDR1 SGHTA, CDR2 FQGTGA. The CDR3 has 14 amino acids. This CDR3 reads CASSSSEPTDTQYF. The DNA of the CDR3 is TGTGCCAGCAGCTCTAGCGAACCCACAGATACGCAGTATTTT.

This clonotype was picked up many times. The chain is built from TRBV2 and TRBJ2-1, with TRBD2 matching over 8 bases. CDR1 SNHLY and CDR2 FYNNEI come from the germline V gene. CDR3 length: 15 amino acids. Trimming took 4 bases from V and 8 from J; bases not matched to a gene: 10. For the CDR3, the DNA is TGTGCCAGCAGTGGGGACGGGAGGGCCGCTGATGAGCAGTTCTTC. As protein: CASSGDGRAADEQFF.

The rearrangement links TRBV7-2 to TRBJ1-5; 12 bases agree with TRBD1. Germline V gives CDR1 SGHTA, CDR2 FQGNSA. Trimming cost V 4 bases and J 6 bases; bases outside gene matches: 4. CDR3 size: 15 residues. CDR3 in DNA: TGTGCCAGCAGCTACGGGACAGGGGGCGGTCAGCCCCAGCATTTT. This encodes CASSYGTGGGQPQHF.

This clonotype appeared many times. The V gene is TRBV7-3, the J gene TRBJ1-1; D remains unclear. This CDR3 is 13 amino acids long. Trimming shortened V by 2 bases and J by 2 bases, and 6 bases separated the two germline ends. Germline V lookup: CDR1 SGHTA, CDR2 FQGTGA. CDR3 region: CASSLGYNTEAFF. The CDR3 nucleotides are TGTGCCAGCAGCTTAGGATATAACACTGAAGCTTTCTTT.

This clonotype was seen more than once but under ten times. The chain recombines TRBV6-1 with TRBJ2-5, with TRBD1 as a possible D gene (6 bases). Germline V lookup: CDR1 MNHNS, CDR2 SASEGT. With 7 bases removed from V and 0 bases from J, the gap between germline ends came to 9 bases. The CDR3 sequence is 13 residues long. The CDR3 nucleotides are TGTGCCAGCATAAGGACAGACCAAGAGACCCAGTACTTC. Its translation is CASIRTDQETQYF.

The CDR3 DNA reads as TGCAGCGTTGAGTCGGTAGCGATAAACGAGCAGTACTTC. Its protein is CSVESVAINEQYF. The V call is TRBV29-1, the J call TRBJ2-7; D is perhaps TRBD2 (5 bases). Trimming removed 3 bases from V and 5 bases from J, with 14 bases in between. Germline V gene data show CDR1 as SQVTM and CDR2 as ANQGSEA. CDR3 length: 13 amino acids.

At least ten counts were recorded for this clonotype. This chain joins TRBV20-1 and TRBJ2-7, with D maybe TRBD1 (5 bases). Germline lookup yields CDR1 DFQATT and CDR2 SNEGSKA (reference sequence). V lost 4 bases and J 7 bases, leaving 23 bases between the germline ends. This CDR3 has 15 residues. The CDR3 reads CSATDPWGSRTEQYF. CDR3 nucleotide sequence: TGCAGTGCTACCGACCCGTGGGGCTCCCGCACGGAGCAGTACTTC.

On this clonotype: The junction and the germline gene differ at one end; a read error may be behind it. The V and J genes are TRBV28 and TRBJ2-5; 7 bases are shared with TRBD1. CDR3 length: 13 residues. The germline V gene encodes CDR1 MDHEN and CDR2 SYDVKM. The CDR3 loop is CVSVRGGRETQYF. The CDR3 region has the DNA TGTGTCAGCGTGAGAGGGGGCCGAGAGACCCAGTACTTC.

In this sample, this clonotype turned up many times. This rearrangement joins TRBV5-1 to TRBJ2-1; the D gene is possibly TRBD1 (5 bases). The CDR3 sequence is 12 residues long. CDR1 and CDR2 from the germline V gene are SGHRS and YFSETQ. V lost 5 bases, J lost 9 bases, and 12 bases lay in between. The CDR3 here is CASRYDSIEQFF. The CDR3 DNA is TGCGCCAGCAGATACGACAGTATTGAGCAGTTCTTC.